This TCR beta chain appears in the sequencing data of a study of blood T cell repertoires in COVID-19. Only in-frame clones appear in the TCRdb table, and some are missing; sequencing was by immunoSEQ multiplex PCR. The table lists around 210,000 clones, just under 85% of them singletons, with around 0.93% in the top ten. Per germline, CDR1 SNHLY and CDR2 FYNNEI. The V segment lost 7 bases and the J segment 4 bases; nucleotides outside the gene matches: 4. The CDR3 has 13 residues. The sequence was obtained from a man in his 60s with COVID-19, enrolled during active disease. V usage is TRBV2 and J usage is TRBJ2-5, with TRBD1 matching over 9 bases. The sequencing sample was made of peripheral blood. The CDR3 loop reads CASKTGGVETQYF. The CDR3 coding sequence is TGTGCCAGCAAAACAGGGGGCGTAGAGACCCAGTACTTC.